These T cell receptor beta chains were read from a single sample in a study of OX40 agonist ivuxolimab in advanced cancers. Profiled with immunoSEQ multiplex PCR; TCRdb holds only in-frame clones, not every one. The sample includes about 72,000 clones, 88% of them seen just once. The sample consisted of CD4+ or CD8+ T cells sorted from blood, taken in a trial of the OX40 agonist ivuxolimab. All receptors come from an adult with an advanced solid tumor such as melanoma, head and neck, liver or kidney cancer. CDR3s include the opening cysteine and the closing phenylalanine or tryptophan. Fields, in order: J gene, D gene, clone size, CDR3 length, V gene, CDR3 DNA, CDR3 protein. A D gene is named only where the DNA matches it firmly. Clone size is shown for a subset of rows, as once, few, many or a class of expanded clone.

TRBJ2-1 | TRBD1 | . | 14 | TRBV29-1 | TGCAGCGTTGTCCGGTGGACAGGAAACAATGAGCAGTTCTTC | CSVVRWTGNNEQFF
TRBJ1-2 | . | . | 13 | TRBV5-1 | TGCGCCAGCAGCCCGGGAGGGGGGGTCGGCTACACCTTC | CASSPGGGVGYTF
TRBJ2-1 | TRBD2 | . | 15 | TRBV4-2 | TGTGCCAGCAGCCGCGGACTAGCGGGGGGGCTTGAGCAGTTCTTC | CASSRGLAGGLEQFF
TRBJ1-6 | TRBD1 | . | 15 | TRBV7-9 | TGTGCCAGCAGCTCCCGGACAGGGAATAGTTCACCCCTCCACTTT | CASSSRTGNSSPLHF
TRBJ2-6 | . | . | 16 | TRBV9 | TGTGCCAGCAGCGTAGCTTCAGGGTATGGGGCCAACGTCCTGACTTTC | CASSVASGYGANVLTF
TRBJ2-7 | . | . | 14 | TRBV9 | TGTGCCAGCAGCGAGGGGGTGGATCCCTACGAGCAGTACTTC | CASSEGVDPYEQYF
TRBJ2-1 | . | . | 15 | TRBV9 | TGTGCCAGCAGCGTAGCTGGCGGTCCTTTGGGTGAGCAGTTCTTC | CASSVAGGPLGEQFF
TRBJ2-7 | TRBD2 | . | 15 | TRBV6-6 | TGTGCCAGCAGTCCGTCGGCTAGCGGGTCCTACGAGCAGTACTTC | CASSPSASGSYEQYF
TRBJ1-4 | . | . | 16 | TRBV9 | TGTGCCAGCAGCGTAGCAGCAGGGGACGCTAATGAAAAACTGTTTTTT | CASSVAAGDANEKLFF
TRBJ1-3 | . | . | 16 | TRBV6-5 | TGTGCCAGCAGTTACGGGGCGGGCAGCGGCGGAAACACCATATATTTT | CASSYGAGSGGNTIYF
TRBJ2-7 | . | . | 13 | TRBV11-3 | TGTGCCAGCAGCCTTGGGGAGGCCTACGAGCAGTACTTC | CASSLGEAYEQYF
TRBJ1-5 | . | . | 16 | TRBV2 | TGTGCCAGCAGTGAATGGGGCGGTCGGGGCAATCAGCCCCAGCATTTT | CASSEWGGRGNQPQHF
TRBJ2-5 | . | . | 15 | TRBV14 | TGTGCCAGCAGCCAAGAGGGGCGGGGCAGGGAGACCCAGTACTTC | CASSQEGRGRETQYF
TRBJ2-5 | TRBD1 | . | 15 | TRBV5-1 | TGCGCCAGCAGCTGGGGGACAGGGTCGGCGGAGACCCAGTACTTC | CASSWGTGSAETQYF
TRBJ1-5 | TRBD1 | once | 14 | TRBV7-2 | TGTGCCAGCAGCCGGGGCAGGGGGAGTCAGCCCCAGCATTTT | CASSRGRGSQPQHF
TRBJ1-3 | . | . | 15 | TRBV23-1 | TGCGCCAGCAGTCCGAACGGGGGGCCAGAAAACACCATATATTTT | CASSPNGGPENTIYF
TRBJ2-3 | TRBD2 | . | 16 | TRBV5-4 | TGTGCCAGCAGCGTGGGACTAGCGGGGGGCCCCAATACGCAGTATTTT | CASSVGLAGGPNTQYF
TRBJ2-7 | . | . | 17 | TRBV11-2 | TGTGCCAGCAGCCCCCTCGACGGGGGGCGAATTCACTACGAGCAGTACTTC | CASSPLDGGRIHYEQYF
TRBJ1-2 | . | . | 13 | TRBV19 | TGTGCCAGTAGGATTTCGGGAGGCGATGGCTACACCTTC | CASRISGGDGYTF
TRBJ2-5 | . | few | 14 | TRBV2 | TGTGCCAGCAGTGGGGGGGGCCTCGGAGAGACCCAGTACTTC | CASSGGGLGETQYF
TRBJ2-3 | . | . | 14 | TRBV6-6 | TGTGCCAGCAGTTACCAAGGCAGGACAGATACGCAGTATTTT | CASSYQGRTDTQYF
TRBJ2-7 | TRBD1 | . | 14 | TRBV5-1 | TGCGCCAGCAGCTCCCAGGGGGACTCCTACGAGCAGTACTTC | CASSSQGDSYEQYF
TRBJ1-2 | . | . | 16 | TRBV4-2 | TGTGCCAGCAGCCAAGATCTGGGGTCTTCCCTTTATGGCTACACCTTC | CASSQDLGSSLYGYTF
TRBJ1-1 | TRBD1 | . | 14 | TRBV29-1 | TGCAGCGCCGGACAGGGAGGGGCCCGGACTGAAGCTTTCTTT | CSAGQGGARTEAFF
TRBJ2-1 | . | . | 13 | TRBV18 | TGTGCCAGCTCACCAGAGGACAAAGCAGCGCAGTTCTTC | CASSPEDKAAQFF
TRBJ2-7 | TRBD1 | . | 15 | TRBV9 | TGTGCCAGCAGCGTAGACTGGACAGGCTCCTACGAGCAGTACTTC | CASSVDWTGSYEQYF
TRBJ1-2 | . | . | 17 | TRBV7-2 | TGTGCCAGCAGCTCGACCCACGGGGGACTCGCGGGAGGAGGCTACACCTTC | CASSSTHGGLAGGGYTF
TRBJ2-1 | TRBD2 | . | 14 | TRBV5-1 | TGCGCCAGCAGCATGGCTAGCGGTTACAATGAGCAGTTCTTC | CASSMASGYNEQFF
TRBJ2-5 | . | . | 14 | TRBV19 | TGTGCCAGTAGTAGGGATGCCCGTGGCGAGACCCAGTACTTC | CASSRDARGETQYF
TRBJ1-6 | . | . | 15 | TRBV2 | TGTGCCAGCAAGGAGCAGGAAGCCTATAATTCACCCCTCCACTTT | CASKEQEAYNSPLHF
TRBJ2-2 | . | . | 14 | TRBV27 | TGTGCCAGCAGTCCCGACCGGGGCACCGGGGAGCTGTTTTTT | CASSPDRGTGELFF
TRBJ1-4 | . | . | 15 | TRBV18 | TGTGCCAGCTCACCTGAGGGGTTTCCTAATGAAAAACTGTTTTTT | CASSPEGFPNEKLFF
TRBJ2-3 | . | . | 16 | TRBV7-2 | TGTGCCAGCAGCTTCCAACAGGGCGCAGGCACAGATACGCAGTATTTT | CASSFQQGAGTDTQYF
TRBJ1-5 | . | . | 15 | TRBV6-1 | TGTGCCAGCAGTGAAAACTCCCATAGCAATCAGCCCCAGCATTTT | CASSENSHSNQPQHF
TRBJ2-7 | . | . | 13 | TRBV2 | TGTGCCAGCAGTTTGACAGTCCCCTACGAGCAGTACTTC | CASSLTVPYEQYF
TRBJ2-6 | . | few | 17 | TRBV23-1 | TGCGCCAGCAGTCAGGGCCGGGTCAGCTCTGGGGCCAACGTCCTGACTTTC | CASSQGRVSSGANVLTF
TRBJ2-1 | . | . | 12 | TRBV5-1 | TGCGCCAGCAGCCCCCCAGGGAATGAGCAGTTCTTC | CASSPPGNEQFF
TRBJ2-1 | TRBD2 | . | 22 | TRBV18 | TGTGCCAGCTCACCCCCATCGTGGGCAGGGACCACGCTAGCGGGGGGTTACAATGAGCAGTTCTTC | CASSPPSWAGTTLAGGYNEQFF
TRBJ2-3 | . | . | 13 | TRBV11-1 | TGTGCCAGCAGCTCCCCTAGTGGGGATACGCAGTATTTT | CASSSPSGDTQYF
TRBJ2-2 | TRBD1 | . | 14 | TRBV5-4 | TGTGCCAGCAGCCAGAAAGGGGGCCCCGGGGAGCTGTTTTTT | CASSQKGGPGELFF
TRBJ1-6 | . | once | 14 | TRBV7-8 | TGTGCCAGCAGCTTAGTTGGGGGCGATTCACCCCTCCACTTT | CASSLVGGDSPLHF
TRBJ2-3 | . | . | 11 | TRBV21-1 | TGTGCCACTTTGGGACTGCTAGAGCAGTATTTT | CATLGLLEQYF
TRBJ1-3 | . | once | 15 | TRBV19 | TGTGCCAGTAGTATAGATCGGGGCTCTGGAAACACCATATATTTT | CASSIDRGSGNTIYF
TRBJ2-7 | . | . | 17 | TRBV28 | TGTGCCAGCAGTTCCGTCCACAGTACCGGGCCAAAGTACGAGCAGTACTTC | CASSSVHSTGPKYEQYF
TRBJ1-4 | TRBD1 | . | 13 | TRBV30 | TGTGCCTGGAACAGGGGGCCTAATGAAAAACTGTTTTTT | CAWNRGPNEKLFF
TRBJ2-1 | . | once | 14 | TRBV7-2 | TGTGCCAGCAGACAGGGAGGCCCCTACAATGAGCAGTTCTTC | CASRQGGPYNEQFF
TRBJ2-2 | TRBD1 | . | 15 | TRBV9 | TGTGCCAGCAATCCCACAGGGGTTGGCACCGGGGAGCTGTTTTTT | CASNPTGVGTGELFF
TRBJ2-7 | TRBD2 | . | 16 | TRBV5-1 | TGCGCCAGCAGCTTGGTTGGGACTAGCGGGGTCTACGAGCAGTACTTC | CASSLVGTSGVYEQYF
TRBJ2-1 | . | . | 12 | TRBV6-5 | TGTGCCAGCAGTTACTCGAGAGGTGTGCAGTTCTTC | CASSYSRGVQFF
TRBJ2-7 | TRBD2 | . | 14 | TRBV6-1 | TGTGCCAGCAGTGAAGTTTTGAGCGGGGGGATCCAGTACTTC | CASSEVLSGGIQYF